This TCR beta chain emerged from a study of blood T cell repertoires in COVID-19. About the study: Some COVID-19 samples were acute and others convalescent; all came from the United States, Italy and Spain. Sample material is recorded as cDNA or gDNA derived from T cells, B-cell-depleted T cells, or PBMCs.

Original handling: How many nucleated cells were present was estimated from reference gene primer amplification. Only in-frame clones appear in the TCRdb table, and some are missing; sequencing was by immunoSEQ multiplex PCR. The V and J calls and clone size were taken over from that table, and D and trimming were inferred from the DNA. Found here are around 84,000 clones, just under 80% of them singletons; the top ten hold around 33%. Trimming removed 5 bases at V and 10 bases at J, with 13 bases between. This CDR3 contains 13 residues. In germline, CDR1 is SGDLS, CDR2 YYNGEE. The Seattle patients, enrolled during active infection, were followed longitudinally.

The receptor comes from a man in his 60s with COVID-19, enrolled during active disease. The sample taken for sequencing was peripheral blood. The V gene is TRBV9, the J gene TRBJ1-6; a possible D gene is TRBD1 (5 bases). The CDR3 DNA is TGTGCCAGCAGACTCGACAGTGTCTCACCCCTCCACTTT. It encodes CASRLDSVSPLHF.